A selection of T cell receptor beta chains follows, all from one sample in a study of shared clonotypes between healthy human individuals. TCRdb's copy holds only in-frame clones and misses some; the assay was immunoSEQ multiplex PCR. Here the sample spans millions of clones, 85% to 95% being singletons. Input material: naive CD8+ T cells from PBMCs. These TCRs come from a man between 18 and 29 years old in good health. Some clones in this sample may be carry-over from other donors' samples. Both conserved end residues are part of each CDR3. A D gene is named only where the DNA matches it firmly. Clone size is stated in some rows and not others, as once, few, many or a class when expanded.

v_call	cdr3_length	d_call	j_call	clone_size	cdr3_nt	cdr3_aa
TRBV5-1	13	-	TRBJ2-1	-	TGCGCCAGCAGCTTGAGAGGTTTCAATGAGCAGTTCTTC	CASSLRGFNEQFF
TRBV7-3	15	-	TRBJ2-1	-	TGTGCCAGCAGCCCCTATATGAGCTCCTACAATGAGCAGTTCTTC	CASSPYMSSYNEQFF
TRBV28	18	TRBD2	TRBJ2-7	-	TGTGCCAGCAGCACCGTGATTCGGATTACTAGCGGGAGCTACGAGCAGTACTTC	CASSTVIRITSGSYEQYF
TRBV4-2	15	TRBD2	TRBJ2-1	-	TGTGCCAGCAGCCACCGGGACTACTCCTACAATGAGCAGTTCTTC	CASSHRDYSYNEQFF
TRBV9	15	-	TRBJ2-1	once	TGTGCCAGCAGCCCCCGGGCCCTAGGGGACAATGAGCAGTTCTTC	CASSPRALGDNEQFF
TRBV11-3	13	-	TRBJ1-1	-	TGTGCCAGCAGCTTATTTCGGGACACTGAAGCTTTCTTT	CASSLFRDTEAFF
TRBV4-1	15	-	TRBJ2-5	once	TGCGCCAGCAGCCAAGATCACCTAGGACAAGAGACCCAGTACTTC	CASSQDHLGQETQYF
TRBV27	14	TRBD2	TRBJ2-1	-	TGTGCCAGCGGGAAATACGGGGGGTTCGCTGAGCAGTTCTTC	CASGKYGGFAEQFF
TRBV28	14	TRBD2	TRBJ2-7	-	TGTGCCAGCAGTTTTGCTAGCGGGAGTTACGAGCAGTACTTC	CASSFASGSYEQYF
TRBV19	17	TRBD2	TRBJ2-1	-	TGTGCCAGTAGTATAGTTGGGCTAGCGGGAGGCTACAATGAGCAGTTCTTC	CASSIVGLAGGYNEQFF
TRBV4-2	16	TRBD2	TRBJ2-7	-	TGTGCCAGCAGCCAAGTTACGAGGACTAGCAGCTACGAGCAGTACTTC	CASSQVTRTSSYEQYF
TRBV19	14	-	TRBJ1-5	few	TGTGCCAGTAGTAGGGGGGACTACAATCAGCCCCAGCATTTT	CASSRGDYNQPQHF
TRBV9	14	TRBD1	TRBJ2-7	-	TGTGCCAGCAGCGTGGGGACAGAGCCCTTCGAGCAGTACTTC	CASSVGTEPFEQYF
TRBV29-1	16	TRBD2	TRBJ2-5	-	TGCAGCGTTGAAGACCCCGTAGCGGGAGATGGGGAGACCCAGTACTTC	CSVEDPVAGDGETQYF
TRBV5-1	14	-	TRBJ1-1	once	TGCGCCAGCAGCTGGACCGTGGAGGGGGATGAAGCTTTCTTT	CASSWTVEGDEAFF
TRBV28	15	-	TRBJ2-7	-	TGTGCCAGCAGTACCACATTAGGCAGGGCCTACGAGCAGTACTTC	CASSTTLGRAYEQYF
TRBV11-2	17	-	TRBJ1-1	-	TGTGCCAGCAGCTTACAGGGAAACGGCGCGGCGAACACTGAAGCTTTCTTT	CASSLQGNGAANTEAFF
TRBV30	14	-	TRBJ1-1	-	TGTGCCTGGACCCCCTTAAGGGGTAACACTGAAGCTTTCTTT	CAWTPLRGNTEAFF
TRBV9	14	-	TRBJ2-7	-	TGTGCCAGCAGCGTAGAGGGTGGTTGCTGCGAGCAGTACTTC	CASSVEGGCCEQYF
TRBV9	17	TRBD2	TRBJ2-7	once	TGTGCCAGCAGCGTCGGGAGCGGGGGAATAGGGCCCTACGAGCAGTACTTC	CASSVGSGGIGPYEQYF
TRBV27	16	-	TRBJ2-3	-	TGTGCCAGCAGTCCCCGGACGGGGAAAAGCACAGATACGCAGTATTTT	CASSPRTGKSTDTQYF
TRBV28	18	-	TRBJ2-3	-	TGTGCCAGCAGTTCCTACCTTAAAGATCCGCTTTCCCGGGGTACGCAGTATTTT	CASSSYLKDPLSRGTQYF
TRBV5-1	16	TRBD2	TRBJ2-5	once	TGCGCCAGCAGCTGGGGGCCTAGCGGGAGGATGGAGACCCAGTACTTC	CASSWGPSGRMETQYF